This T cell receptor (beta chain) is drawn from a study of blood T cell repertoires in COVID-19. Study-wide background: COVID-19 samples from acute and convalescent phases originated in the United States, Italy and Spain. T cells, B-cell-depleted T cells, or PBMCs supplied cDNA or gDNA.

Losses at the gene ends were 4 bases for V and 6 bases for J; bases not matched to a gene: 12. The V gene's germline CDR1 is SQVTM and CDR2 ANQGSEA. The CDR3 contains 16 residues. TCRdb keeps only in-frame clones here, not all; method: immunoSEQ multiplex PCR. The table records about 220,000 clones, more than 65% of them present only once. This clonotype was obtained from a man aged 50-59 years with active or convalescent COVID-19. The chain recombines TRBV29-1 with TRBJ2-1; TRBD2 matches at 10 bases. The material sequenced was peripheral blood. The CDR3 region is CSVGRPSGRVVNEQFF. The CDR3 bases are TGCAGCGTTGGTCGGCCTAGCGGGAGAGTCGTCAATGAGCAGTTCTTC.